This T cell receptor (beta chain) came from a study of T cells after yellow fever vaccination. Study details: It was SMART-Seq v4 Ultra Low Input that prepared the fractions with low cell numbers.

Making TCR cDNA involved 5'RACE template switching, which added UMIs and a universal primer site. TCRdb reprocessed the 5' RACE reads with MiXCR, giving one entry per CDR3 protein. The sample holds approximately 330,000 distinct CDR3 sequences, over 4% seen once. Germline CDR1 is DFQATT and CDR2 is SNEGSKA (reference sequence). V was shortened by 3 bases and J by 6 bases, with 8 bases between the two germline ends. The length of the CDR3 is 11 residues. Regarding the study as a whole: The appearance of a small share of clonotypes in both CD4 and CD8 compartments was observed. Within FACS-sorted repertoires, abundant clonotypes contaminating from the bulk population could be present.

Of note for this clonotype: What it binds is unknown.

The source is a man aged 18 to 35 who received the YFV17D yellow fever vaccine. The chain carries TRBV20-1 and TRBJ1-2; D not resolved. Source: PBMCs, taken 5 days after the yellow fever booster vaccination. In nucleotides, the CDR3 is TGCAGTGCTAGTAGTGGGGATGGCTACACCTTC. Translating gives CSASSGDGYTF.